Presented here are 15 T cell receptor beta chains from one specimen sequenced in a study of blood T cell repertoires in COVID-19. Measured with immunoSEQ multiplex PCR; TCRdb has only the in-frame clones, and not every one. The table has roughly 280,000 clones, 85% to 95% seen once; the top ten hold around 2.8%. Input material: PBMCs or T cells enriched from blood (not recorded which). The receptors here all came from a man aged 40-49 years who had been exposed to COVID-19.

V is TRBV19 and J is TRBJ1-4; D remains unclear. This CDR3 region has 12 residues. In germline, CDR1 is LNHDA, CDR2 SQIVND (reference sequence). V lost 4 bases, J lost 4 bases, and 4 bases lay in between. The CDR3 DNA is TGTGCCAGTAGTAATAATAATGAAAAACTGTTTTTT. This encodes CASSNNNEKLFF.

This clone showed up just a few times. The V call is TRBV2, the J call TRBJ1-1, with TRBD1 matching 8 bases. CDR1 and CDR2 (germline): SNHLY, FYNNEI. Trimming took 5 bases from V and 5 from J; bases not matched to a gene: 7. The CDR3 totals 14 residues. The CDR3 DNA follows: TGTGCCAGCAGTCTCCGGGACAGGAATACTGAAGCTTTCTTT. Translating gives CASSLRDRNTEAFF.

The chain uses TRBV5-4 and TRBJ2-7; 8 bases align to TRBD2. This CDR3 has 13 amino acids. The V and J ends lost 3 bases and 7 bases, in that order; junction bases with no gene match: 6. The germline V gene has CDR1 SGHNT and CDR2 YYREEE (reference sequence). The CDR3 here is CASSSGLAEEQYF. CDR3 nucleotides: TGTGCCAGCAGCTCAGGACTAGCCGAAGAGCAGTACTTC.

This clone was seen a handful of times. V and J are TRBV3-1 (or the pseudogene TRBV3-2) and TRBJ1-2; D not resolved. The CDR3 totals 15 residues. Trimming pared 4 bases from V and 6 bases from J, leaving 18 bases between. Germline assignment: CDR1 LGHDT and CDR2 YNNKEL (reference sequence). The CDR3 coding sequence is TGTGCCAGCAGCCCCACGGGTGCAGAGTTAAATGGCTACACCTTC. This encodes CASSPTGAELNGYTF.

The chain combines TRBV6-5 with TRBJ2-1, with 9 positions matching TRBD1. With 4 bases clipped from V and 7 bases from J, the junction kept 8 bases outside the gene matches. The CDR3 is made up of 15 amino acids. Germline values: CDR1 MNHEY, CDR2 SVGAGI. This CDR3 is CASSLMDRGFNEQFF. In nucleotides, the CDR3 is TGTGCCAGCAGTTTGATGGACAGGGGTTTTAATGAGCAGTTCTTC.

This clone was picked up a small number of times. V is TRBV27 and J is TRBJ2-2; the D gene is possibly TRBD2 (5 bases). The CDR3 extends over 13 amino acids. Between the trimmed V and J ends, which lost 2 bases and 4 bases, there was a span of 5 bases. Germline V lookup: CDR1 MNHEY, CDR2 SMNVEV (reference sequence). CDR3: CASSLEGTGELFF. In nucleotides, the CDR3 is TGTGCCAGCAGTTTAGAGGGCACCGGGGAGCTGTTTTTT.

This rearrangement joins TRBV6-6 to TRBJ1-5, with TRBD1 matching over 8 bases. Trimming cost V 5 bases and J 2 bases; bases outside gene matches: 17. The CDR3 extends over 19 amino acids. Per the germline V gene, CDR1 is MNHNY and CDR2 is SVGAGI (reference sequence). The CDR3 coding sequence is TGTGCCAGCAGTCGTCCGGGACAGGTGGCCTTTAGTGGCAATCAGCCCCAGCATTTT. Encoded protein: CASSRPGQVAFSGNQPQHF.

The genes are TRBV5-6 and TRBJ2-7, with 10 bases identical to TRBD2. This CDR3 has 17 amino acids. After removal of 2 bases from V and 3 bases from J, the junction contained 11 bases not matched to a gene. The germline V gene has CDR1 SGHDT and CDR2 YYEEEE. In DNA form, the CDR3 reads TGTGCCAGCAGCTTCCTCACTAGCGGGACCTTATTCTACGAGCAGTACTTC. Amino acid sequence: CASSFLTSGTLFYEQYF.

The V call is TRBV30, the J call TRBJ2-5; 7 nucleotides line up with TRBD1. Germline CDR1 is GTSNPN and CDR2 is SVGIG (reference sequence). V lost 1 base to trimming and J lost 5 bases; unmatched junction nucleotides: 10. This CDR3 comprises 15 residues. CDR3 bases: TGTGCCTGGAGTGGAATACAGGGGTCGGTGGAGACCCAGTACTTC. As protein: CAWSGIQGSVETQYF.

The V call is TRBV9, the J call TRBJ2-5, with 7 bases matching TRBD1. After removal of 2 bases from V and 4 bases from J, the junction contained 2 bases not matched to a gene. CDR3 length equals 13 residues. CDR1 and CDR2 from the germline V gene are SGDLS and YYNGEE. CDR3 sequence reads: CASSVSGGETQYF. CDR3 sequence (DNA): TGTGCCAGCAGCGTGTCAGGGGGAGAGACCCAGTACTTC.

This clone was found a few times. The J gene is TRBJ2-1, the V gene TRBV6-2 or TRBV6-3, with 10 bases lining up with TRBD2. The V segment lost 6 bases and the J segment 5 bases; nucleotides outside the gene matches: 7. This CDR3 has 15 amino acids. Germline V gives CDR1 MNHEY, CDR2 SVGEGT. CDR3 sequence reads: CASSPSGSPNNEQFF. In DNA, the CDR3 is TGTGCCAGCAGCCCTAGCGGGAGTCCAAACAATGAGCAGTTCTTC.

The rearrangement links TRBV6-5 to TRBJ1-2, with a tentative D call TRBD1 (5 bases). The ends were cut back, 6 bases at V and 8 bases at J, with 19 bases in the middle. The CDR3 contains 14 residues. The germline gives CDR1 MNHEY, CDR2 SVGAGI. CDR3 region: CASRRGGALYGYTF. CDR3 nucleotides: TGTGCCAGCAGGAGGGGCGGGGCCCTCTACGGCTACACCTTC.

V gene TRBV7-9 combines with J gene TRBJ1-1; D remains unclear. The length of the CDR3 is 13 residues. Germline V gene sequence: CDR1 SEHNR, CDR2 FQNEAQ (reference sequence). V was pared by 1 base and J by 10 bases, with 13 bases between. CDR3: CASSLGTSGTAFF. CDR3 DNA sequence: TGTGCCAGCAGCTTAGGTACGTCAGGCACAGCTTTCTTT. Based on the CDR3 plus reference TRBV7-9 and TRBJ1-1, the full variable domain is DTGVSQNPRHKITKRGQNVTFRCDPISEHNRLYWYRQTLGQGPEFLTYFQNEAQLEKSRLLSDRFSAERPKGSFSTLEIQRTEQGDSAMYLCASSLGTSGTAFFGQGTRLTVV.

The chain carries TRBV24-1 and TRBJ2-2; TRBD2 aligns across 10 bases. V was clipped by 0 bases and J by 6 bases; unmatched bases: 6. Germline CDR1 reads KGHDR; CDR2 reads SFDVKD. The CDR3 has 17 residues. The CDR3 nucleotides are TGTGCCACCAGTGATTTGACACTAGCGGGGAGCGCCGGGGAGCTGTTTTTT. This encodes CATSDLTLAGSAGELFF.

The gene calls are TRBV5-5 and TRBJ1-3; D unresolved. CDR3 length equals 15 residues. Germline V gene sequence: CDR1 SGHKS, CDR2 YYEKEE (reference sequence). V lost 2 bases, J lost 0 bases, and 9 bases lay in between. DNA for the CDR3: TGTGCCAGCAGCTTAACGAGGGACTCTGGAAACACCATATATTTT. It is translated as CASSLTRDSGNTIYF.